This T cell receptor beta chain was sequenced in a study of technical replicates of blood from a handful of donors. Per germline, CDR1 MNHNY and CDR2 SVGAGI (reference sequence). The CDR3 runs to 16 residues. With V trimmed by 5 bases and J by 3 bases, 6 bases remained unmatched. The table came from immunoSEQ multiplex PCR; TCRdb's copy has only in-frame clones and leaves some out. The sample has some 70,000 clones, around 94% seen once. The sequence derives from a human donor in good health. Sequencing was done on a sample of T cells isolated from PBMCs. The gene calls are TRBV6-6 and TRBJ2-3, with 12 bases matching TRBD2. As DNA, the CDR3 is TGTGCCAGCAGTCACCAGACTAGCGGGGGAACAGATACGCAGTATTTT. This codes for CASSHQTSGGTDTQYF.